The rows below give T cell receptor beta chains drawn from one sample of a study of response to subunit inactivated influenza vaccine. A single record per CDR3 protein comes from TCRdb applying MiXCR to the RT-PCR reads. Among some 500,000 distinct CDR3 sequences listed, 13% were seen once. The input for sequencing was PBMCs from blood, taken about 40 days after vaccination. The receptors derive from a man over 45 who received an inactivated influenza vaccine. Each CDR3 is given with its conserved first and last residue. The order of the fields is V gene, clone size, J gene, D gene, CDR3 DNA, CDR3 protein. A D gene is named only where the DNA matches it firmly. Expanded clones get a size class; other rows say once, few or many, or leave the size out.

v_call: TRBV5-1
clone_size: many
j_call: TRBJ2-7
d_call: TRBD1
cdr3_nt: TGCGCCAGCAGCTTGGGACAGGGCGGTGAGCAGTACTTC
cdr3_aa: CASSLGQGGEQYF

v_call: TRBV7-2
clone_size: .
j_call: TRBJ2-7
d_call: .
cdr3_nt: TGTGCCAGCAGACGAGACAGGGAGCAGTACTTC
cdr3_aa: CASRRDREQYF

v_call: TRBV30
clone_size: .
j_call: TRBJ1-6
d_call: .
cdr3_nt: TGTGCCTGGGGGGGGACGGGCTCACCCCTCCACTTT
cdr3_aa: CAWGGTGSPLHF

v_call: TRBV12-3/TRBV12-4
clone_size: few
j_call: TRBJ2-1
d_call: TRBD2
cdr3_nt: TGTGCCAGCAGCCGGAGCGGGGGGCCGGGGAATGAGCAGTTCTTC
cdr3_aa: CASSRSGGPGNEQFF

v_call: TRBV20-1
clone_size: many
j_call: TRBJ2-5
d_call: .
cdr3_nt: TGCAGTGCCTCACGGGACGGCCAAGAGACCCAGTACTTC
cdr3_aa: CSASRDGQETQYF

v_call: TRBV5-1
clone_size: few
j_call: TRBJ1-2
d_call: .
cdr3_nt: TGCGCCAGCAGCTTGGGTTCGGCAGGGGACTATGGCTACACCTTC
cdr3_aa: CASSLGSAGDYGYTF

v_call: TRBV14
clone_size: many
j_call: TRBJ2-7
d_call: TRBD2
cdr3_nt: TGTGCCAGCAGCCAACATGGACTAGCGGCGCCTCTCTTC
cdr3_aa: CASSQHGLAAPLF

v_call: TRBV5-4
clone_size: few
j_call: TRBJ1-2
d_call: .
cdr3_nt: TGTGCCAGCAGCATGGACGTGGCTGGCTACACCTTC
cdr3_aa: CASSMDVAGYTF

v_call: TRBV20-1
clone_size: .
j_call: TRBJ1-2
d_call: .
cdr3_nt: TGCAGTGCCCTTAAAGGGATTAAGGGAGATGGCTACACCTTC
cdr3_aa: CSALKGIKGDGYTF

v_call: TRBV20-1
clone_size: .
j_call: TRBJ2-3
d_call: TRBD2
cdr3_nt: TGCAGTGCTGGTCTCGGACTAGCGGGGGGCGCAGATGATACGCAGTATTTT
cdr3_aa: CSAGLGLAGGADDTQYF

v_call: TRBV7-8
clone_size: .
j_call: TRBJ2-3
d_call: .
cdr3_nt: TGTGCCAGCAGCTTCTCCGGGTCAGATACGCAGTATTTT
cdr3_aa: CASSFSGSDTQYF

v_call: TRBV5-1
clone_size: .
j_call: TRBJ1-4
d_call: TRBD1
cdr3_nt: TGCGCCAGCAGCAAGGGACAGCTTGCAACTAATGAAAAACTGTTTTTT
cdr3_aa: CASSKGQLATNEKLFF

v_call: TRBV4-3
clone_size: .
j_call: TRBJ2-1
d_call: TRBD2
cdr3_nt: TGCGCCAGCAGCCAAGAGGTAGCGGGAACAAATGAGCAGTTCTTC
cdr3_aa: CASSQEVAGTNEQFF

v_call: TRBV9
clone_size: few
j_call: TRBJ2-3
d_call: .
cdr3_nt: TGTGCCAGCAGCGCCCGGGACGGAGTCACAGATACGCAGTATTTT
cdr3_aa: CASSARDGVTDTQYF

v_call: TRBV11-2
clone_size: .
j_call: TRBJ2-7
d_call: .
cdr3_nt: TGTGCCAGCAGCTTTAGGGAACAGGGTTACGAGCAGTACTTC
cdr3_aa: CASSFREQGYEQYF

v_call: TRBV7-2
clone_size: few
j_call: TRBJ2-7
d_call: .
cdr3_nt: TGTGCCAGCAGCCCGACCGTGGGGACCTACGAGCAGTACTTC
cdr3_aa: CASSPTVGTYEQYF

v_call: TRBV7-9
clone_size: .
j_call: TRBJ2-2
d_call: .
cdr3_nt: TGTGCCAGCAGCTTACGGCGAGACAACACCGGGGAGCTGTTTTTT
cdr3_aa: CASSLRRDNTGELFF

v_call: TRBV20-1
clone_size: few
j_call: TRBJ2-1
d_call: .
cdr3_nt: TGCAGTGCTACCCGGAGGGCCTACAATGAGCAGTTCTTC
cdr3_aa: CSATRRAYNEQFF

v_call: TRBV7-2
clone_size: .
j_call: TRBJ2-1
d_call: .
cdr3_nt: TGTGCCAGCAGCTTACAGGGGAGCGAGCAGTTCTTC
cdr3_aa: CASSLQGSEQFF

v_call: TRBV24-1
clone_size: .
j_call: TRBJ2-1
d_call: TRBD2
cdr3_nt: TGTGCCACCAGTGATCCTAAACCTAGCGGGGTTAATGAGCAGTTCTTC
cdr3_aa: CATSDPKPSGVNEQFF

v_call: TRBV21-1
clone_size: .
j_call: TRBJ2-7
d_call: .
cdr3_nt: TGTGCCAGCACAATTAGCGGACGATATTACGAGCAGTACTTC
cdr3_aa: CASTISGRYYEQYF

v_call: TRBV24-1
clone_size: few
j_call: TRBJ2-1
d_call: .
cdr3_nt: TGTGCCGCGGGCGGGACCCTTTACAATGAGCAGTTCTTC
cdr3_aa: CAAGGTLYNEQFF